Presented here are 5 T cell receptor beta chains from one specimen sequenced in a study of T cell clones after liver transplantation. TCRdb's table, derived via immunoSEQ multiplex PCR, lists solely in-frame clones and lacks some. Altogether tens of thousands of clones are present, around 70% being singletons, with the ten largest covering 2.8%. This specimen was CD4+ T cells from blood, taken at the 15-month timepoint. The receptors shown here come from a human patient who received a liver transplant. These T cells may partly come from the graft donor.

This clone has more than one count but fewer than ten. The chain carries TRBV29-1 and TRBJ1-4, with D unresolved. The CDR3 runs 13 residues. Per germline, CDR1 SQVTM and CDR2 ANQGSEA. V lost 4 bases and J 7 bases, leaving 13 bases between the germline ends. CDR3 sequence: CSVAGALGEKLFF. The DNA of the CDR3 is TGCAGCGTTGCTGGAGCATTAGGTGAAAAACTGTTTTTT.

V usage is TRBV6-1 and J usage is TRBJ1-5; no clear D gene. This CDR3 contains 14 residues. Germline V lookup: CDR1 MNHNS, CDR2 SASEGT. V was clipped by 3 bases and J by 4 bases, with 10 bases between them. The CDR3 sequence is CASSDHSQNQPQHF. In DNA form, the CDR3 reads TGTGCCAGCAGTGATCACAGTCAGAATCAGCCCCAGCATTTT.

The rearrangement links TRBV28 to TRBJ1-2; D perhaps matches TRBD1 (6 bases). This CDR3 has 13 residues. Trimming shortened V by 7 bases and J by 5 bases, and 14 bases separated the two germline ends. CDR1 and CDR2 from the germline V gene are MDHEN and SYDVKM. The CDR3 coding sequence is TGTGCCAGCACCGTGGGCAGGGGTTATGGCTACACCTTC. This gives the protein CASTVGRGYGYTF.

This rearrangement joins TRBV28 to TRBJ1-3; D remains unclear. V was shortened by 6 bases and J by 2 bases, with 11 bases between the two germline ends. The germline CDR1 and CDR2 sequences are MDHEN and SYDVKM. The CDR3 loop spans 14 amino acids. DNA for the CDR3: TGTGCCAGCAGCCATAGCGGGGCTGGAAACACCATATATTTT. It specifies CASSHSGAGNTIYF.

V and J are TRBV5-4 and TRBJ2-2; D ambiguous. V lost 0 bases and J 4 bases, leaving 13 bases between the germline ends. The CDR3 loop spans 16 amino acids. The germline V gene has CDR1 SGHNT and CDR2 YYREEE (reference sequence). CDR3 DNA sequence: TGTGCCAGCAGCTTGGACGGCGGTCTAGGCACCGGGGAGCTGTTTTTT. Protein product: CASSLDGGLGTGELFF.